Listed below are T cell receptor beta chains from one sample, sequenced in a study of early T cells in non-severe SARS-CoV-2 infection. TCRdb re-derived calls from the 5' RACE reads in MiXCR, one entry per CDR3 protein. The data hold more than 95,000 distinct CDR3 sequences, with 11% observed a single time. The sample was whole blood, taken at baseline. These receptors all come from an adult who was a healthcare worker with PCR-confirmed SARS-CoV-2 infection or an uninfected control (not recorded which). The CDR3 runs from the conserved cysteine through the conserved F or W. The order of the fields is V gene, D gene, J gene, clone size, CDR3 protein, CDR3 DNA. The D gene is left open where the match is weak. Not all rows give a size; the values are once, few, many and, for expanded clones, a class.

>TRBV11-1|-|TRBJ2-3|many
CASSTYGPTLSTSTDTQYF
TGTGCCAGCAGCACGTACGGACCTACCTTATCGACTAGCACAGATACGCAGTATTTT
>TRBV29-1|-|TRBJ2-7|many
CSVEPTSNEQYF
TGCAGCGTTGAACCCACTAGTAACGAGCAGTACTTC
>TRBV7-2|TRBD2|TRBJ2-1|many
CASSTTSGGHQNEQFF
TGTGCCAGCAGCACCACTAGCGGGGGACACCAAAATGAGCAGTTCTTC
>TRBV5-6|-|TRBJ1-1|-
CASTSGQSEVEAFF
TGTGCCAGCACCTCCGGACAGTCAGAGGTGGAAGCTTTCTTT
>TRBV7-8|TRBD2|TRBJ2-1|few
CASSSRNSGRGDEQFF
TGTGCCAGCAGCTCCCGGAACAGCGGGAGAGGAGATGAGCAGTTCTTC
>TRBV3-1|-|TRBJ1-1|few
CASSQLGIEAFF
TGTGCCAGCAGCCAACTTGGTATCGAAGCTTTCTTT
>TRBV29-1|-|TRBJ2-3|-
CSVALRAGGTDTQYF
TGCAGCGTTGCGCTAAGAGCAGGGGGCACAGATACGCAGTATTTT
>TRBV7-9|-|TRBJ2-5|few
CASSLESTGATQYF
TGTGCCAGCAGCTTAGAGTCTACGGGCGCGACCCAGTACTTC
>TRBV20-1|-|TRBJ2-1|many
CSARVRGGYWDEQFF
TGCAGTGCTAGAGTCAGGGGGGGGTACTGGGATGAGCAGTTCTTC
>TRBV29-1|-|TRBJ2-7|-
CSVEKSTYEQYF
TGCAGCGTTGAAAAGTCAACCTACGAGCAGTACTTC
>TRBV5-1|TRBD1|TRBJ2-1|-
CASSLTGGTGNEQFF
TGCGCCAGCAGCTTGACAGGGGGCACGGGCAATGAGCAGTTCTTC
>TRBV5-1|-|TRBJ2-6|few
CASSFQGQTGANVLTF
TGCGCCAGCAGCTTTCAGGGGCAGACTGGGGCCAACGTCCTGACTTTC
>TRBV7-9|TRBD1|TRBJ1-1|few
CASSPHRGENTEAFF
TGTGCCAGCAGCCCCCACAGGGGAGAGAACACTGAAGCTTTCTTT
>TRBV5-1|TRBD2|TRBJ2-7|few
CASSFVLAGGSYEQYF
TGCGCCAGCAGCTTCGTATTAGCGGGAGGCTCCTACGAGCAGTACTTC
>TRBV12-2|-|TRBJ2-2|few
CASRRRQGAGGELFF
TGTGCAAGTCGACGCAGACAGGGGGCAGGAGGGGAGCTGTTTTTT
>TRBV7-2|-|TRBJ2-2|few
CASNRAFANTGELFF
TGTGCCAGCAACCGGGCATTCGCGAACACCGGGGAGCTGTTTTTT
>TRBV6-2/TRBV6-3|-|TRBJ1-1|-
CASQLGSFTEAFF
TGTGCCAGCCAGTTGGGGTCATTCACTGAAGCTTTCTTT
>TRBV29-1|-|TRBJ2-4|many
CSVGRPDIQYF
TGCAGCGTTGGGAGACCGGACATTCAGTACTTC
>TRBV12-3/TRBV12-4|-|TRBJ2-5|few
CASSLGGSETQYF
TGTGCCAGCAGTTTAGGAGGCTCAGAGACCCAGTACTTC
>TRBV7-2|-|TRBJ2-3|-
CASSLGTYVNTDTQYF
TGTGCCAGCAGCCTAGGGACATATGTTAACACAGATACGCAGTATTTT
>TRBV6-6|-|TRBJ1-1|-
CASSYDSPGTEAFF
TGTGCCAGCAGTTACGACTCTCCGGGGACTGAAGCTTTCTTT
>TRBV4-3|-|TRBJ2-2|-
CASSQGRALAGELFF
TGCGCCAGCAGCCAGGGACGGGCCCTTGCCGGGGAGCTGTTTTTT
>TRBV6-2/TRBV6-3|-|TRBJ2-5|many
CASSRTPQETQYF
TGTGCCAGCAGCCGCACCCCGCAAGAGACCCAGTACTTC
>TRBV20-1|TRBD2|TRBJ2-7|few
CSATLAGREQYF
TGCAGTGCGACGCTAGCGGGGCGAGAGCAGTACTTC
>TRBV6-6|-|TRBJ2-7|many
CASRPGFAYEQYF
TGTGCCAGCAGACCAGGCTTTGCCTACGAGCAGTACTTC
>TRBV20-1|-|TRBJ1-1|-
CSAAKGSGNTEAFF
TGCAGTGCCGCAAAGGGGTCTGGGAACACTGAAGCTTTCTTT
>TRBV14|-|TRBJ2-2|-
CASSRIPSGELFF
TGTGCCAGCAGCCGAATTCCAAGCGGGGAGCTGTTTTTT
>TRBV11-2|-|TRBJ1-1|many
CASSPSWSPKNTEAFF
TGTGCCAGCAGCCCCTCATGGTCCCCTAAGAACACTGAAGCTTTCTTT
>TRBV7-8|-|TRBJ2-1|few
CASSLVPRDSYEQFF
TGTGCCAGCAGCTTAGTCCCCCGGGACTCCTATGAGCAGTTCTTC